A single sample gave rise to the 30 T cell receptor beta chains below, sequenced in a study of cytomegalovirus exposure and HLA in healthy donors. Vbeta (60) and Jbeta (13) primers were used in the PCR. Sequencing was performed with immunoSEQ multiplex PCR; in TCRdb, only in-frame clones are kept and a portion is missing. In the table there are about 140,000 clones, 82% of which are singletons. The sample comprised PBMCs. These receptors came from a man aged 25 to 40 in good health and CMV-seropositive.

V gene TRBV28 combines with J gene TRBJ2-3; tentatively, D is TRBD1 (6 bases). Germline values: CDR1 MDHEN, CDR2 SYDVKM. V was clipped by 5 bases and J by 1 base, with 13 bases between them. The CDR3 runs to 15 residues. The CDR3 region has the DNA TGTGCCAGCAGTAAAGGACAGCGAGGCACAGATACGCAGTATTTT. Its protein product is CASSKGQRGTDTQYF.

For this clone: A read error is possible here, since a much larger clone lies one base away. V usage is TRBV11-3 and J usage is TRBJ2-1; 7 positions match TRBD2. Germline V gene sequence: CDR1 SGHNT, CDR2 YENEEA. This CDR3 has 14 amino acids. The V gene end was trimmed by 5 bases and the J gene end by 2 bases; junction bases not matched to a gene: 3. The DNA of the CDR3 is TGTGCCAGCAGCACCGGACTAGCCTACAATGAGCAGTTCTTC. It yields the protein CASSTGLAYNEQFF. The full variable domain, rest sourced from reference TRBV11-3 and TRBJ2-1, is EAGVVQSPRYKIIEKKQPVAFWCNPISGHNTLYWYLQNLGQGPELLIRYENEEAVDDSQLPKDRFSAERLKGVDSTLKIQPAELGDSAVYLCASSTGLAYNEQFFGPGTRLTVL.

The V call is TRBV11-3, the J call TRBJ2-7; the D gene is possibly TRBD2 (5 bases). V was trimmed by 5 bases and J by 2 bases, leaving 16 bases between them. The CDR3 extends over 15 amino acids. Germline V gene sequence: CDR1 SGHNT, CDR2 YENEEA. The CDR3 coding sequence is TGTGCCAGCAGCCCTACGATAGCGAGAACCTACGAGCAGTACTTC. This translates into CASSPTIARTYEQYF.

V gene TRBV6-5 combines with J gene TRBJ2-7; 8 bases map to TRBD1. Germline V lookup: CDR1 MNHEY, CDR2 SVGAGI. J gave up 4 bases and V 1 base, and 9 bases lay outside the gene matches. The CDR3 is 16 residues long. CDR3 in amino acids: CASSYLTPGTGYEQYF. The CDR3 DNA is TGTGCCAGCAGTTACTTAACGCCCGGGACAGGATACGAGCAGTACTTC.

The chain recombines TRBV5-4 with TRBJ2-1; D possibly corresponds to TRBD2 (6 bases). The CDR3 spans 16 residues. With 4 bases removed from V and 7 bases from J, the gap between germline ends came to 21 bases. In germline, CDR1 is SGHNT, CDR2 YYREEE (reference sequence). DNA of the CDR3: TGTGCCAGCAGCCCGAGTACTAGCATACGGGTGAATGAGCAGTTCTTC. It codes for CASSPSTSIRVNEQFF. Drawing the rest from reference TRBV5-4 and TRBJ2-1, the complete variable domain is ETGVTQSPTHLIKTRGQQVTLRCSSQSGHNTVSWYQQALGQGPQFIFQYYREEENGRGNFPPRFSGLQFPNYSSELNVNALELDDSALYLCASSPSTSIRVNEQFFGPGTRLTVL.

The rearrangement uses TRBV6-6 and TRBJ2-5, with 10 nucleotides matching TRBD2. V shed 9 bases, J shed 2 bases, and the junction held 3 bases outside the gene matches. The CDR3 totals 13 residues. In germline, CDR1 is MNHNY, CDR2 SVGAGI (reference sequence). The CDR3 DNA sequence: TGTGCCAGTGAACTAGCGGGGCAAGAGACCCAGTACTTC. Amino acid sequence: CASELAGQETQYF.

This clone appeared once. The chain couples TRBV19 to TRBJ2-1, with 10 nucleotides matching TRBD2. The junction had 13 bases not matched to a gene; V was cut back by 3 bases and J by 8 bases. In germline, CDR1 is LNHDA, CDR2 SQIVND (reference sequence). The CDR3 is 17 amino acids. This CDR3 is CASSIATSSGSLYEQFF. CDR3 DNA: TGTGCCAGTAGTATCGCCACATCTAGCGGGAGTTTGTATGAGCAGTTCTTC.

The genes are TRBV2 and TRBJ2-5; a weak D match, TRBD1 (6 bases). The length of the CDR3 is 13 residues. V dropped 6 bases and J dropped 1 base, with 9 bases sitting between them. Germline CDR1 reads SNHLY; CDR2 reads FYNNEI. CDR3 bases: TGTGCCAGCAGCGGACAGCTCCAAGAGACCCAGTACTTC. Protein product: CASSGQLQETQYF.

The CDR3 here is CASSGAGGIGYTF. The CDR3 nucleotides read TGTGCCAGCAGTGGGGCGGGAGGCATTGGCTACACCTTC. V usage is TRBV28 and J usage is TRBJ1-2; D may be TRBD1 (5 bases). The CDR3 consists of 13 residues. CDR1 and CDR2 (germline): MDHEN, SYDVKM. Trimming stripped 5 bases from V and 7 bases from J, with 14 bases between.

The genes are TRBV18 and TRBJ1-4; D possibly corresponds to TRBD1 (6 bases). The V and J ends lost 5 bases and 4 bases respectively, with 11 bases between them. The V gene's germline CDR1 is KGHSH and CDR2 LQKENI. This CDR3 region has 14 residues. The CDR3 DNA is TGTGCCAGCTCATGGACAGTGGATAATGAAAAACTGTTTTTT. Its protein product is CASSWTVDNEKLFF.

The rearrangement uses TRBV4-2 and TRBJ2-3; TRBD2 agrees at 10 bases. J gave up 0 bases and V 4 bases, and 4 bases lay outside the gene matches. The CDR3 is 16 amino acids. Germline loops: CDR1 LGHNA, CDR2 YNFKEQ. The chain's CDR3 is CASSPLAGASTDTQYF. The CDR3 region has the DNA TGTGCCAGCAGCCCTCTAGCGGGGGCAAGCACAGATACGCAGTATTTT.

V is TRBV7-2 and J is TRBJ1-5; 7 nucleotides line up with TRBD1. With V trimmed by 5 bases and J by 9 bases, 10 bases remained unmatched. The germline CDR1 and CDR2 sequences are SGHTA and FQGNSA. The CDR3 totals 14 residues. The DNA of the CDR3 is TGTGCCAGCAGCCAAGGACAGGACTCTTCGCCCCAGCATTTT. It translates to CASSQGQDSSPQHF. Full variable domain (missing parts from reference TRBV7-2 and TRBJ1-5): GAGVSQSPSNKVTEKGKDVELRCDPISGHTALYWYRQSLGQGLEFLIYFQGNSAPDKSGLPSDRFSAERTGGSVSTLTIQRTQQEDSAVYLCASSQGQDSSPQHFGDGTRLSIL.

The chain combines TRBV15 with TRBJ2-3, with D hard to call. Germline V gene data show CDR1 as LNHNV and CDR2 as YYDKDF (reference sequence). Trimming took off 3 bases at V and 0 bases at J, with 7 bases between the two ends. The length of the CDR3 is 14 residues. The CDR3 loop is CATSRAGSTDTQYF. The CDR3 DNA sequence: TGTGCCACCAGCAGGGCCGGGAGCACAGATACGCAGTATTTT.

This chain joins TRBV4-1 and TRBJ1-6; D call uncertain. CDR1 is MGHRA and CDR2 is YSYEKL in the germline V gene. V lost 0 bases and J 10 bases, leaving 13 bases between the germline ends. The CDR3 has 15 amino acids. The CDR3 DNA follows: TGCGCCAGCAGCCAAGAAGGTCCAGCGGGCTCACCCCTCCACTTT. It translates to CASSQEGPAGSPLHF.

This sequence joins TRBV5-3 and TRBJ2-1, with D perhaps TRBD2 (5 bases). TRBV5-3 is given ORF status, its function remaining uncertain. This CDR3 has 15 amino acids. V was shortened by 1 base and J by 6 bases, with 14 bases between the two germline ends. The CDR3 bases are TGTGCCAGAAGCTTGATAGACTGGAGGTGCAATGAGCAGTTCTTC. Its translation is CARSLIDWRCNEQFF.

The chain carries TRBV19 and TRBJ2-2, with 11 bases that match TRBD1. Germline assignment: CDR1 LNHDA and CDR2 SQIVND (reference sequence). V lost 9 bases to trimming and J lost 6 bases; unmatched junction nucleotides: 9. The CDR3 is 15 amino acids. In DNA form, the CDR3 reads TGTGCCAGCCTAGCGCGGGGACAGGGGGCCGGGGAGCTGTTTTTT. Protein sequence: CASLARGQGAGELFF.

CDR3 region: CASTKTQIFTGELFF. CDR3 sequence (DNA): TGCGCCAGCACCAAGACTCAAATCTTCACCGGGGAGCTGTTTTTT. The chain recombines TRBV5-1 with TRBJ2-2; D ambiguous. CDR1 is SGHRS and CDR2 is YFSETQ in the germline V gene. The CDR3 is made up of 15 amino acids. The germline V and J ends were trimmed by 6 bases and 4 bases, with 16 bases remaining between them.

This sequence joins TRBV7-9 and TRBJ2-5; 10 bases are shared with TRBD1. Germline assignment: CDR1 SEHNR and CDR2 FQNEAQ (reference sequence). The CDR3 totals 14 residues. V lost 1 base to trimming and J lost 5 bases; unmatched junction nucleotides: 1. DNA for the CDR3: TGTGCCAGCAGCTTAGGGACAGGGGGTGAGACCCAGTACTTC. This sequence encodes CASSLGTGGETQYF.

The rearrangement joins TRBV7-6 to TRBJ2-1, with 10 nucleotides matching TRBD2. The CDR3 consists of 16 residues. V shed 2 bases, J shed 7 bases, and the junction held 8 bases outside the gene matches. CDR1 is SGHVS, CDR2 FNYEAQ, per germline. The CDR3 DNA reads TGTGCCAGCAGCTTAACTCTAGCGGGAGTGGTAAATGAGCAGTTCTTC. It codes for CASSLTLAGVVNEQFF.

The chain couples TRBV5-1 to TRBJ2-7; TRBD2 matches 8 bases. CDR1 is SGHRS, CDR2 YFSETQ, per germline. J lost 3 bases, V lost 3 bases, and 5 bases had no gene match. CDR3 length equals 14 residues. CDR3 sequence (DNA): TGCGCCAGCAGCTACAAACTAGCGGACTACGAGCAGTACTTC. This encodes CASSYKLADYEQYF. The full variable domain, in which reference TRBV5-1 and TRBJ2-7 provide the parts outside the CDR3, is KAGVTQTPRYLIKTRGQQVTLSCSPISGHRSVSWYQQTPGQGLQFLFEYFSETQRNKGNFPGRFSGRQFSNSRSEMNVSTLELGDSALYLCASSYKLADYEQYFGPGTRLTVT.

The V and J genes are TRBV9 and TRBJ2-2; TRBD2 is a possible D gene (5 bases). CDR1 is SGDLS and CDR2 is YYNGEE in the germline V gene. V gave up 3 bases and J gave up 6 bases, with 9 bases separating them. There are 13 residues in the CDR3. Here the CDR3 reads CASSGEGSGELFF. The CDR3 bases are TGTGCCAGCAGCGGAGAGGGTTCCGGGGAGCTGTTTTTT.

A few counts support this clone. At one end the junction does not follow the germline gene, possibly because of a read error. The chain is built from TRBV7-9 and TRBJ1-4; 7 bases align to TRBD1. In germline, CDR1 is SEHNR, CDR2 FQNEAQ (reference sequence). This CDR3 is 15 amino acids long. In DNA form, the CDR3 reads TGTTCCAGCAGCCCTCGACAGGGCGGACGTGAAAAACTGTTTTTT. Its protein product is CSSSPRQGGREKLFF.

V usage is TRBV7-2 and J usage is TRBJ1-1; 8 bases agree with TRBD1. After removal of 5 bases from V and 3 bases from J, the junction contained 5 bases not matched to a gene. Germline loops: CDR1 SGHTA, CDR2 FQGNSA. The CDR3 consists of 14 residues. CDR3 in amino acids: CASSQGQGHTEAFF. CDR3 coding DNA: TGTGCCAGCAGCCAAGGACAGGGTCACACTGAAGCTTTCTTT.

This clone was picked up a small number of times. The chain joins TRBV4-2 to TRBJ1-5; 8 bases align to TRBD1. This CDR3 has 18 amino acids. CDR1 is LGHNA, CDR2 YNFKEQ, per germline. Trimming took 0 bases from V and 6 from J; bases not matched to a gene: 13. The CDR3 DNA reads as TGTGCCAGCAGCCAAGATAGAGGAAAAGGACAGGGTATTCAGCCCCAGCATTTT. Encoded protein: CASSQDRGKGQGIQPQHF.

The rearrangement uses TRBV2 and TRBJ2-5; a possible D gene is TRBD1 (7 bases). Germline V gene data show CDR1 as SNHLY and CDR2 as FYNNEI. With 5 bases removed from V and 5 bases from J, the gap between germline ends came to 15 bases. The CDR3 is 14 amino acids. CDR3 loop: CASSQSRGDETQYF. The CDR3 DNA reads TGTGCCAGCAGTCAAAGCAGGGGGGATGAGACCCAGTACTTC.

The V gene is TRBV5-1, the J gene TRBJ2-1; 7 bases are a match to TRBD1. The CDR3 is 18 residues long. Per the germline V gene, CDR1 is SGHRS and CDR2 is YFSETQ. Unmatched junction bases numbered 13, after V lost 0 bases and J lost 4 bases. CDR3 nucleotide sequence: TGCGCCAGCAGCTTGGCAGGACCGACAGGGATCCCTTACAATGAGCAGTTCTTC. This sequence encodes CASSLAGPTGIPYNEQFF.

This clone came up a few times. The chain combines TRBV28 with TRBJ2-2, with 12 bases identical to TRBD2. The V gene end was trimmed by 7 bases and the J gene end by 7 bases; junction bases not matched to a gene: 16. The CDR3 consists of 18 residues. From germline, CDR1 is MDHEN and CDR2 SYDVKM. CDR3 loop: CASTNPPSSGRASGELFF. The DNA for the CDR3 is TGTGCCAGCACCAATCCCCCCTCTAGCGGGAGGGCTAGCGGGGAGCTGTTTTTT.

Written as DNA, the CDR3 is TGTGCCAGCACAGGGGCAGGAAACACCATATATTTT. Protein sequence: CASTGAGNTIYF. V is TRBV2 and J is TRBJ1-3; TRBD1 is a possible D gene (6 bases). Germline V CDR1 and CDR2: SNHLY, FYNNEI. The CDR3 consists of 12 residues. V lost 7 bases to trimming and J lost 4 bases, with 8 bases between them.

The chain has TRBV6-1 and TRBJ2-4, with TRBD1 matching 11 bases. Germline V gene sequence: CDR1 MNHNS, CDR2 SASEGT. The length of the CDR3 is 13 residues. The ends lost 3 bases at V and 8 bases at J; junction bases unmatched: 0. The CDR3 region is CASSEDRGHIQYF. DNA of the CDR3: TGTGCCAGCAGTGAGGACAGGGGGCACATTCAGTACTTC.

The V gene is TRBV15, the J gene TRBJ2-1; 7 bases match TRBD1. Germline loops: CDR1 LNHNV, CDR2 YYDKDF (reference sequence). The CDR3 runs to 17 residues. The V gene end was trimmed by 2 bases and the J gene end by 3 bases; junction bases not matched to a gene: 10. CDR3 DNA sequence: TGTGCCACCAGCAGAAACAGCCGGGACAGCAACTACAATGAGCAGTTCTTC. Protein product: CATSRNSRDSNYNEQFF.